The source of this T cell receptor (beta chain) is a study of blood T cell repertoires in COVID-19. On the study more broadly: In each case, the material was cDNA or gDNA derived from T cells, B-cell-depleted T cells, or PBMCs.

The junction had 3 bases not matched to a gene; V was cut back by 0 bases and J by 3 bases. The CDR3 sequence is 14 residues long. Germline V gives CDR1 SGHRS, CDR2 YFSETQ. Produced via immunoSEQ multiplex PCR; TCRdb's table is partial and in-frame only. This table has under 350,000 clones, 70% to 90% appearing once. The receptor comes from a human donor in a cohort sampled during active COVID-19. The chain has TRBV5-1 and TRBJ2-7, with 7 bases identical to TRBD1. The sequencing sample was made of peripheral blood. The CDR3, as DNA: TGCGCCAGCAGCTTGGTGGCAGGGGGCTACGAGCAGTACTTC. It translates to CASSLVAGGYEQYF.